The 30 T cell receptor beta chains below all came from one sample that was sequenced in a study of cytomegalovirus exposure and HLA in healthy donors. Libraries were prepared by immunoSEQ multiplex PCR; TCRdb keeps only in-frame clonotypes and omits some of them. The data hold 50,000 to 80,000 clones, with roughly 91% observed a single time. The sequenced sample was PBMCs. Every receptor here comes from a woman aged 18-29 years in good health and CMV-seronegative.

The genes are TRBV7-3 and TRBJ2-1; D ambiguous. Trimming removed 7 bases at V and 0 bases at J, with 13 bases between. The CDR3 totals 15 residues. CDR1 and CDR2 from the germline V gene are SGHTA and FQGTGA. CDR3 protein: CASNMGPSSYNEQFF. CDR3 DNA: TGTGCCAGCAACATGGGCCCCAGCTCCTACAATGAGCAGTTCTTC.

This chain links TRBV27 with TRBJ2-7; 7 bases are a match to TRBD1. The CDR3 contains 17 residues. Germline CDR1 and CDR2: MNHEY and SMNVEV (reference sequence). V lost 6 bases, J lost 6 bases, and 20 bases stayed unmatched. Written as DNA, the CDR3 is TGTGCCAGCAGCTCACTATTAGGGACAGTCACGCCTACCGAGCAGTACTTC. This gives the protein CASSSLLGTVTPTEQYF.

The chain carries TRBV27 and TRBJ2-3; the D gene is possibly TRBD2 (6 bases). Trimming removed 5 bases from V and 9 bases from J, with 21 bases in between. The length of the CDR3 is 15 residues. CDR1 is MNHEY and CDR2 is SMNVEV in the germline V gene (reference sequence). CDR3 coding DNA: TGTGCCAGCAGTCCCTCCATGGGAGGTGAACGAACGCAGTATTTT. As protein: CASSPSMGGERTQYF.

This clone occurred a few times. The CDR3 here is CSVKLRDRSYEQYF. CDR3 nucleotides: TGCAGCGTTAAACTCCGGGACAGATCCTACGAGCAGTACTTC. The rearrangement links TRBV29-1 to TRBJ2-7; 7 positions match TRBD1. Germline V gene lookup returns CDR1 SQVTM and CDR2 ANQGSEA. Trimming removed 5 bases from V and 1 base from J; junction bases left unmatched: 8. CDR3 length: 14 amino acids.

The chain employs TRBV5-1 and TRBJ2-3; 16 nucleotides match TRBD2. The CDR3 totals 19 residues. Trimming removed 2 bases from V and 0 bases from J; junction bases left unmatched: 6. Germline V gene data show CDR1 as SGHRS and CDR2 as YFSETQ. The CDR3 nucleotides are TGCGCCAGCAGCTTACAGGGACTAGCGGGGGGGATCAGCACAGATACGCAGTATTTT. This gives the protein CASSLQGLAGGISTDTQYF.

V usage is TRBV18 and J usage is TRBJ2-7; 7 nucleotides align to TRBD2. The V gene end was trimmed by 3 bases and the J gene end by 2 bases; junction bases not matched to a gene: 13. The CDR3 has 17 amino acids. In germline, CDR1 is KGHSH, CDR2 LQKENI. The CDR3 here is CASSPLDVRGGTYEQYF. The CDR3 region has the DNA TGTGCCAGCTCACCCCTCGACGTCCGCGGGGGAACCTACGAGCAGTACTTC.

The chain is built from TRBV7-9 and TRBJ2-1; tentative D call: TRBD1 (5 bases). The CDR3 contains 13 residues. Germline V gene data show CDR1 as SEHNR and CDR2 as FQNEAQ (reference sequence). Trimming removed 5 bases from V and 8 bases from J, with 13 bases in between. CDR3 coding DNA: TGTGCCAGCAGCCGACAGTATGGCGATGAGCAGTTCTTC. Translated: CASSRQYGDEQFF.

This clone was picked up one time. The CDR3 bases are TGTGCCAGCAGCGATCCAACCACAGGGGAGCGGACTGAAGCTTTCTTT. This translates into CASSDPTTGERTEAFF. The chain employs TRBV7-9 and TRBJ1-1, with 7 nucleotides matching TRBD1. J gave up 5 bases and V 5 bases, and 14 bases lay outside the gene matches. The length of the CDR3 is 16 residues. Germline CDR1 reads SEHNR; CDR2 reads FQNEAQ (reference sequence). Using reference TRBV7-9 and TRBJ1-1 for the parts outside the CDR3, the full variable domain is DTGVSQNPRHKITKRGQNVTFRCDPISEHNRLYWYRQTLGQGPEFLTYFQNEAQLEKSRLLSDRFSAERPKGSFSTLEIQRTEQGDSAMYLCASSDPTTGERTEAFFGQGTRLTVV.

The rearrangement joins TRBV5-1 to TRBJ2-7, with 7 bases identical to TRBD1. The germline gives CDR1 SGHRS, CDR2 YFSETQ. V was pared by 3 bases and J by 4 bases, with 10 bases of the junction left unmatched. There are 15 residues in the CDR3. CDR3 sequence: CASSSWTSGGYEQYF. CDR3 sequence (DNA): TGCGCCAGCAGCTCCTGGACCTCAGGGGGTTACGAGCAGTACTTC.

This chain links TRBV7-2 with TRBJ1-2; possibly TRBD1 for D (5 bases). The CDR3 consists of 17 residues. Germline loops: CDR1 SGHTA, CDR2 FQGNSA. The ends were cut back, 1 base at V and 4 bases at J, with 19 bases in the middle. The CDR3 loop is CASSLGSRDRPSYGYTF. CDR3 in DNA: TGTGCCAGCAGCTTAGGTAGCCGAGACAGACCAAGCTATGGCTACACCTTC.

The chain has TRBV6-4 and TRBJ1-5, with TRBD1 identical over 9 bases. This CDR3 is 15 amino acids long. Germline V gives CDR1 MRHNA, CDR2 SNTAGT. Unmatched junction bases numbered 6, after V lost 7 bases and J lost 2 bases. CDR3 sequence: CASIEGQGCNQPQHF. CDR3 in DNA: TGTGCCAGCATCGAGGGACAGGGCTGCAATCAGCCCCAGCATTTT.

V and J are TRBV10-3 and TRBJ2-1; D ambiguous. The CDR3 is 13 amino acids. The V end lost 0 bases, the J end lost 4 bases, and 4 bases lay between the germline ends. Looked up from germline, CDR1 is ENHRY and CDR2 is SYGVKD. Written as DNA, the CDR3 is TGTGCCATCAGTGAGTCGGCTTACAATGAGCAGTTCTTC. Its protein is CAISESAYNEQFF.

The chain carries TRBV28 and TRBJ1-3; TRBD1 matches at 7 bases. V gave up 6 bases and J gave up 2 bases; unmatched junction bases: 7. Germline values: CDR1 MDHEN, CDR2 SYDVKM. The CDR3 covers 15 residues. The DNA of the CDR3 is TGTGCCAGCAGATCGACAGGGCGGACTGGAAACACCATATATTTT. Residues: CASRSTGRTGNTIYF.

This chain connects TRBV5-1 to TRBJ2-1, with TRBD1 as a possible D gene (6 bases). The CDR3 has 14 residues. Germline V CDR1 and CDR2: SGHRS, YFSETQ. Trimming shortened V by 4 bases and J by 2 bases, and 10 bases separated the two germline ends. The CDR3 coding sequence is TGCGCCAGCAGCCATGGACAGCCCTACAATGAGCAGTTCTTC. Translated, it gives CASSHGQPYNEQFF.

This chain links TRBV13 with TRBJ2-1, with TRBD2 matching 10 bases. CDR3 length equals 16 residues. Per germline, CDR1 PRHDT and CDR2 FYEKMQ (reference sequence). Losses at the gene ends were 5 bases for V and 8 bases for J; bases not matched to a gene: 12. Here the CDR3 DNA reads TGTGCCAGCAGCCCGCCCGGAGCGGGAGGGCCCGATGAGCAGTTCTTC. This codes for CASSPPGAGGPDEQFF.

The chain has TRBV28 and TRBJ1-5; D is uncertain. From germline, CDR1 is MDHEN and CDR2 SYDVKM. Trimming pared 3 bases from V and 3 bases from J, leaving 12 bases between. The CDR3 totals 15 residues. CDR3 nucleotide sequence: TGTGCCAGCAGTTTGAGAGGGTTTACCAATCAGCCCCAGCATTTT. It is translated as CASSLRGFTNQPQHF.

The CDR3 coding sequence is TGTGCCAGCAGTTCTCAACAGGGTAACTATGGCTACACCTTC. Translated, it gives CASSSQQGNYGYTF. The chain has TRBV28 and TRBJ1-2, with D possibly matching TRBD1 (6 bases). The V gene lost 4 bases and the J gene lost 1 base, with 10 bases spanning the gap. The CDR3 spans 14 residues. CDR1 is MDHEN and CDR2 is SYDVKM in the germline V gene.

This rearrangement joins TRBV13 to TRBJ1-1; 7 bases agree with TRBD1. V dropped 4 bases and J dropped 3; count of bases not matched to a gene: 5. Germline-derived CDR1 and CDR2 are PRHDT and FYEKMQ (reference sequence). This CDR3 has 14 amino acids. The CDR3 loop is CASSSRDSHTEAFF. As DNA, the CDR3 is TGTGCCAGCAGCTCCAGGGACAGCCACACTGAAGCTTTCTTT.

The V and J genes are TRBV27 and TRBJ2-7, with D possibly being TRBD2 (5 bases). The CDR3 has 13 amino acids. CDR1 and CDR2 (germline): MNHEY, SMNVEV (reference sequence). V was shortened by 0 bases and J by 6 bases, with 9 bases between the two germline ends. The CDR3 region is CASSLSLRGEQYF. The DNA of the CDR3 is TGTGCCAGCAGTTTATCCCTTCGGGGCGAGCAGTACTTC.

V gene TRBV11-2 combines with J gene TRBJ1-1; 9 bases fit TRBD1. After removal of 0 bases from V and 5 bases from J, the junction contained 13 bases not matched to a gene. CDR1 and CDR2 (germline): SGHAT, FQNNGV. The CDR3 sequence is 18 residues long. DNA for the CDR3: TGTGCCAGCAGCTTAGAAGACAGGGGGTGGTGGGTAGAGACTGAAGCTTTCTTT. It encodes CASSLEDRGWWVETEAFF.

In its sample, this clone was seen once. V is TRBV6-6 and J is TRBJ2-1; D is unresolved. The germline gives CDR1 MNHNY, CDR2 SVGAGI (reference sequence). Trimming removed 7 bases from V and 3 bases from J, with 7 bases in between. The CDR3 extends over 12 amino acids. As DNA, the CDR3 is TGTGCCAGCACCGGAGACTACAATGAGCAGTTCTTC. Protein product: CASTGDYNEQFF.

The V and J genes are TRBV30 and TRBJ1-6; weak D call: TRBD1 (6 bases). The germline V gene has CDR1 GTSNPN and CDR2 SVGIG (reference sequence). With 4 bases removed from V and 7 bases from J, the gap between germline ends came to 14 bases. The CDR3 runs to 14 residues. CDR3 residues: CAWKADSLNSPLHF. Written as DNA, the CDR3 is TGTGCCTGGAAGGCGGACAGCTTAAATTCACCCCTCCACTTT.

CDR3 sequence (DNA): TGTGCCATCAGTTCTAATAGCAATCAGCCCCAGCATTTT. Amino acid sequence: CAISSNSNQPQHF. The gene calls are TRBV10-3 and TRBJ1-5; D unresolved. V shed 5 bases and J shed 0 bases, with 5 bases lying between them. Germline assignment: CDR1 ENHRY and CDR2 SYGVKD. The CDR3 is made up of 13 amino acids.

The V call is TRBV6-1, the J call TRBJ1-5; D remains unclear. CDR1 is MNHNS, CDR2 SASEGT, per germline. This CDR3 region has 13 residues. Trimming removed 2 bases from V and 8 bases from J, with 10 bases in between. CDR3 in amino acids: CASSEREEEPQHF. In DNA form, the CDR3 reads TGTGCCAGCAGTGAAAGGGAGGAGGAGCCCCAGCATTTT.

The chain joins TRBV27 to TRBJ2-3, with 7 bases lining up with TRBD1. Germline assignment: CDR1 MNHEY and CDR2 SMNVEV (reference sequence). The J segment lost 6 bases and the V segment lost 7 bases, leaving 13 bases of the junction unmatched. The CDR3 runs to 15 residues. CDR3 coding DNA: TGTGCCAGCAATTATGAGGGGGCCCCCGCGGATACGCAGTATTTT. It translates to CASNYEGAPADTQYF.

This clone has only one observation. The chain combines TRBV10-3 with TRBJ2-7, with 11 bases that match TRBD1. V was pared by 11 bases and J by 1 base, with 16 bases of the junction left unmatched. Germline CDR1 and CDR2: ENHRY and SYGVKD. The CDR3 spans 17 residues. CDR3 in amino acids: CAVASGTGGLESYEQYF. The CDR3 region has the DNA TGTGCCGTCGCTTCAGGGACAGGGGGGCTCGAATCCTACGAGCAGTACTTC.

This chain uses TRBV5-1 with TRBJ2-1; no clear D gene. The germline V gene has CDR1 SGHRS and CDR2 YFSETQ. The CDR3 is 14 amino acids. Trimming took off 2 bases at V and 9 bases at J, with 15 bases between the two ends. This chain's CDR3 is CASSLLAEELEQFF. CDR3 sequence (DNA): TGCGCCAGCAGCTTATTAGCTGAGGAACTTGAGCAGTTCTTC.

This clone was recorded once. This rearrangement joins TRBV5-1 to TRBJ1-3; perhaps TRBD1 as D (5 bases). Germline V gene data show CDR1 as SGHRS and CDR2 as YFSETQ. The CDR3 is made up of 14 amino acids. Deletions cut 4 bases from V and 2 bases from J, with 10 bases between. The CDR3 loop is CASSEDTAGNTIYF. In DNA, the CDR3 is TGCGCCAGCAGCGAGGACACCGCTGGAAACACCATATATTTT.

This rearrangement joins TRBV11-1 to TRBJ1-1; no clear D. This CDR3 comprises 14 residues. The germline CDR1 and CDR2 sequences are SGHAT and FQDESV (reference sequence). Trimming shortened V by 1 base and J by 6 bases, and 12 bases separated the two germline ends. The CDR3 spells CASSLGISRAEAFF. In DNA, the CDR3 is TGTGCCAGCAGCTTAGGTATTTCGAGGGCTGAAGCTTTCTTT.

This sequence joins TRBV5-1 and TRBJ2-7; 14 nucleotides align to TRBD2. Germline V CDR1 and CDR2: SGHRS, YFSETQ. V was pared by 4 bases and J by 5 bases, with 5 bases of the junction left unmatched. This CDR3 has 15 residues. The CDR3 DNA is TGCGCCAGCAGCCCGGGACTAGCGGGAGTTAACGAGCAGTACTTC. Its translation is CASSPGLAGVNEQYF. Drawing the rest from reference TRBV5-1 and TRBJ2-7, the complete variable domain is KAGVTQTPRYLIKTRGQQVTLSCSPISGHRSVSWYQQTPGQGLQFLFEYFSETQRNKGNFPGRFSGRQFSNSRSEMNVSTLELGDSALYLCASSPGLAGVNEQYFGPGTRLTVT.